A selection of T cell receptor beta chains follows, all from one sample in a study of CD8 T cells in ankylosing spondylitis. Each CDR3 protein is one row after TCRdb ran MiXCR on the 5' RACE reads. The sample has 100,000 to 150,000 distinct CDR3 sequences, 7% seen once. The sequenced material came from blood, either unsorted or a sorted T cell fraction (not recorded which). These receptor sequences come from a male donor with ankylosing spondylitis or in good health (not recorded which). CDR3s include the opening cysteine and the closing phenylalanine or tryptophan. The D gene is left open where the match is weak. Clone size is stated in some rows and not others, as once, few, many or a class when expanded.

v_gene,d_gene,abundance,j_gene,CDR3aa,CDR3nt
TRBV6-2/TRBV6-3,.,.,TRBJ2-7,CASSYSGLPYEQYF,TGTGCCAGCAGTTACTCGGGTCTCCCCTACGAGCAGTACTTC
TRBV7-2,.,many,TRBJ2-5,CASSLNPSPETQYF,TGTGCCAGCAGCTTAAATCCCAGCCCAGAGACCCAGTACTTC
TRBV3-1,.,.,TRBJ1-2,CASSRTADYGYTF,TGTGCCAGCAGTAGGACAGCGGACTATGGCTACACCTTC
TRBV18,.,.,TRBJ1-3,CASSPATDLYSGNTIYF,TGTGCCAGCTCACCAGCCACGGACTTATACTCTGGAAACACCATATATTTT
TRBV20-1,TRBD1,many,TRBJ1-5,CSALRRTGDPNQPQHF,TGCAGTGCGTTACGACGGACAGGAGATCCCAATCAGCCCCAGCATTTT
TRBV11-2,TRBD1,.,TRBJ2-5,CASSFPGQGAAETQYF,TGTGCCAGCAGCTTCCCCGGACAGGGGGCTGCGGAGACCCAGTACTTC
TRBV29-1,.,many,TRBJ2-7,CSAGSYEQYF,TGCAGCGCCGGATCCTACGAGCAGTACTTC
TRBV7-6,.,many,TRBJ2-1,CASSLAVYNEQFF,TGTGCCAGCAGCTTAGCAGTGTACAATGAGCAGTTCTTC
TRBV12-3/TRBV12-4,.,many,TRBJ1-2,CASSPRTDNGYTF,TGTGCCAGCAGTCCGAGGACTGATAATGGCTACACCTTC
TRBV3-1,.,many,TRBJ2-7,CASSQAPPSRNEQYF,TGTGCCAGCAGCCAAGCCCCCCCTAGCCGGAACGAGCAGTACTTC
TRBV5-6,TRBD1,many,TRBJ1-1,CASSYLTGLGTEAFF,TGTGCCAGCAGCTACTTGACAGGGCTGGGCACTGAAGCTTTCTTT
TRBV30,.,few,TRBJ2-7,CAWSVGRPRTSYEQYF,TGTGCCTGGAGTGTAGGGCGCCCCAGAACCTCCTACGAGCAGTACTTC
TRBV14,TRBD2,.,TRBJ2-1,CASSQGSGGPQFF,TGTGCCAGCAGCCAGGGAAGCGGGGGGCCCCAGTTCTTC
TRBV10-3,TRBD2,many,TRBJ2-3,CASSKTTSGGRTDTQYF,TGTGCCAGCAGTAAGACGACTAGCGGGGGTCGCACAGATACGCAGTATTTT
TRBV5-1,.,many,TRBJ1-1,CASSSTTGPNTEAFF,TGCGCCAGCAGCTCGACGACAGGCCCGAACACTGAAGCTTTCTTT
TRBV2,.,.,TRBJ1-5,CASQTESNQPQHF,TGTGCCAGCCAGACGGAAAGCAATCAGCCCCAGCATTTT
TRBV5-1,.,medium-sized,TRBJ2-1,CASSSGDNEQFF,TGCGCCAGCAGCTCCGGGGACAATGAGCAGTTCTTC
TRBV20-1,TRBD2,few,TRBJ2-7,CSARAGGGEIDEQYF,TGCAGTGCTAGAGCCGGGGGGGGCGAAATAGACGAGCAGTACTTC
TRBV3-1,.,many,TRBJ2-7,CASSHATSAEQYF,TGTGCCAGCAGCCACGCCACCAGCGCCGAGCAGTACTTC
TRBV5-1,.,many,TRBJ1-1,CASSSGLGSSDTEAFF,TGCGCCAGCAGCTCGGGTTTAGGGTCTAGTGACACTGAAGCTTTCTTT
TRBV7-2,TRBD1,many,TRBJ2-4,CASSIRTGIAKNIQYF,TGTGCCAGCAGCATACGGACAGGGATAGCCAAAAACATTCAGTACTTC
TRBV7-9,.,many,TRBJ1-3,CASRKDSSGNTIYF,TGTGCCAGCAGGAAGGACAGCTCTGGAAACACCATATATTTT
TRBV20-1,TRBD2,many,TRBJ2-3,CSARENWGGGYF,TGCAGTGCTAGAGAGAACTGGGGCGGGGGGTATTTT
TRBV20-1,.,many,TRBJ2-3,CSARWSGTDTQYF,TGCAGTGCTAGATGGTCAGGCACAGATACGCAGTATTTT
TRBV4-1,TRBD1,many,TRBJ2-7,CASSHHRGFSYEQYF,TGCGCCAGCAGCCACCACAGGGGGTTCTCCTACGAGCAGTACTTC
TRBV4-2,.,many,TRBJ2-7,CASSQESVGGPTYEQYF,TGTGCCAGCAGCCAAGAAAGTGTGGGGGGGCCCACCTACGAGCAGTACTTC
TRBV29-1,.,.,TRBJ1-1,CSVVPGNTEAFF,TGCAGCGTCGTGCCGGGGAACACTGAAGCTTTCTTT
TRBV25-1,.,many,TRBJ1-2,CASSVHYGYTF,TGTGCCAGCAGTGTCCACTATGGCTACACCTTC
TRBV20-1,.,many,TRBJ1-5,CSATRGVRQPQHF,TGCAGTGCTACCCGGGGGGTTCGGCAGCCCCAGCATTTT
TRBV7-2,.,many,TRBJ2-7,CASSLNSPYEQYF,TGTGCCAGCAGCTTAAACAGTCCCTACGAGCAGTACTTC
TRBV12-3/TRBV12-4,.,many,TRBJ2-3,CASSLVGIDTQYF,TGTGCCAGCAGTTTGGTAGGAATCGATACGCAGTATTTT
TRBV10-3,TRBD2,many,TRBJ2-5,CAIAPTSLIETQYF,TGTGCCATTGCCCCGACTAGCCTTATAGAGACCCAGTACTTC
TRBV5-1,.,many,TRBJ2-2,CASSLNSQPNTGELFF,TGCGCCAGCAGCTTGAATTCGCAACCGAACACCGGGGAGCTGTTTTTT
TRBV4-2,.,.,TRBJ2-7,CAMGPGLLYEQYF,TGTGCCATGGGCCCCGGGCTCCTCTACGAGCAGTACTTC
TRBV5-1,TRBD1,many,TRBJ2-5,CASERQGSETQYF,TGCGCCAGCGAACGACAGGGCAGCGAGACCCAGTACTTC
TRBV12-3/TRBV12-4,.,many,TRBJ1-2,CASSLGRAVYGYTF,TGTGCCAGCAGTTTAGGCAGGGCGGTCTATGGCTACACCTTC
TRBV20-1,.,many,TRBJ2-3,CSARMGDTQYF,TGCAGTGCTAGAATGGGAGATACGCAGTATTTT
TRBV4-1,.,many,TRBJ2-7,CASSQAGVFPYEQYF,TGCGCCAGCAGCCAAGCGGGGGTGTTCCCCTACGAGCAGTACTTC